Following are 3 T cell receptor beta chains from one sample sequenced in a study of blood T cell repertoires in COVID-19. Assay: immunoSEQ multiplex PCR; the TCRdb copy retains only in-frame clones and omits some. Of 150,000 to 200,000 clones in the sample, 86% were seen once. The sequencing input was peripheral blood. The origin of the receptors is a man aged 55 to 70 with acute or convalescent COVID-19.

Comments on this clone: Distinct nucleotide sequences in the sample also encode this CDR3. The chain couples TRBV5-4 to TRBJ2-7; D ambiguous. Trimming took 5 bases from V and 2 from J, leaving 8 bases between them. This CDR3 spans 12 amino acids. The germline V gene encodes CDR1 SGHNT and CDR2 YYREEE (reference sequence). The CDR3 sequence: CASSLDTYEQYF. The DNA for the CDR3 is TGTGCCAGCAGTCTTGACACCTACGAGCAGTACTTC. Using reference TRBV5-4 and TRBJ2-7 for the parts outside the CDR3, the full variable domain is ETGVTQSPTHLIKTRGQQVTLRCSSQSGHNTVSWYQQALGQGPQFIFQYYREEENGRGNFPPRFSGLQFPNYSSELNVNALELDDSALYLCASSLDTYEQYFGPGTRLTVT.

CDR3 amino acids: CASRAGDRVSTDTQYF. DNA of the CDR3: TGTGCCAGTAGAGCGGGGGACAGGGTGAGCACAGATACGCAGTATTTT. The V and J genes are TRBV19 and TRBJ2-3; a weak D match, TRBD1 (9 bases). CDR1 LNHDA and CDR2 SQIVND come from the germline V gene (reference sequence). V shed 6 bases and J shed 0 bases, with 16 bases lying between them. The CDR3 loop spans 16 amino acids.

This clone was seen a handful of times. The chain is built from TRBV28 and TRBJ2-7; D is perhaps TRBD2 (5 bases). The CDR3 is 16 residues long. CDR1 and CDR2 from the germline V gene are MDHEN and SYDVKM. Trimming stripped 3 bases from V and 1 base from J, with 16 bases between. CDR3 sequence: CASSFPGDWDSYEQYF. Written as DNA, the CDR3 is TGTGCCAGCAGTTTCCCCGGGGATTGGGATTCCTACGAGCAGTACTTC. The full variable domain, in which reference TRBV28 and TRBJ2-7 provide the parts outside the CDR3, is DVKVTQSSRYLVKRTGEKVFLECVQDMDHENMFWYRQDPGLGLRLIYFSYDVKMKEKGDIPEGYSVSREKKERFSLILESASTNQTSMYLCASSFPGDWDSYEQYFGPGTRLTVT.